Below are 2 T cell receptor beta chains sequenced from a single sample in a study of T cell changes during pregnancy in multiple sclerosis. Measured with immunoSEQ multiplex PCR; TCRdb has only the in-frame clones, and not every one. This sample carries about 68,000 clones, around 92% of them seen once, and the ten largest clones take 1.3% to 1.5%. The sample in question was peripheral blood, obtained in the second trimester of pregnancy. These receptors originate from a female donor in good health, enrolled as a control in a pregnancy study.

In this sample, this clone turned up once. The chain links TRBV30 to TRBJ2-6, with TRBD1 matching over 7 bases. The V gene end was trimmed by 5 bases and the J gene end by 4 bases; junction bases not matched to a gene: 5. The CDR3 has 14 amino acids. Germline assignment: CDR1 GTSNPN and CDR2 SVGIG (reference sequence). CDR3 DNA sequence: TGTGCCTGGGAGCAGGGGGTAGGGGCCAACGTCCTGACTTTC. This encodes CAWEQGVGANVLTF.

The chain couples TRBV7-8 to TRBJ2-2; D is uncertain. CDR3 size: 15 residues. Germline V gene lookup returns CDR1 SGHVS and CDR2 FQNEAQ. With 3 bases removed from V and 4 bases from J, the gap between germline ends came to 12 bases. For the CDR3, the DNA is TGTGCCAGCAGCTTGTCGCTTACGGGCACCGGGGAGCTGTTTTTT. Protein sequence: CASSLSLTGTGELFF. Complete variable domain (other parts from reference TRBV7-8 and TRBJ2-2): GAGVSQSPRYKVAKRGQDVALRCDPISGHVSLFWYQQALGQGPEFLTYFQNEAQLDKSGLPSDRFFAERPEGSVSTLKIQRTQQEDSAVYLCASSLSLTGTGELFFGEGSRLTVL.